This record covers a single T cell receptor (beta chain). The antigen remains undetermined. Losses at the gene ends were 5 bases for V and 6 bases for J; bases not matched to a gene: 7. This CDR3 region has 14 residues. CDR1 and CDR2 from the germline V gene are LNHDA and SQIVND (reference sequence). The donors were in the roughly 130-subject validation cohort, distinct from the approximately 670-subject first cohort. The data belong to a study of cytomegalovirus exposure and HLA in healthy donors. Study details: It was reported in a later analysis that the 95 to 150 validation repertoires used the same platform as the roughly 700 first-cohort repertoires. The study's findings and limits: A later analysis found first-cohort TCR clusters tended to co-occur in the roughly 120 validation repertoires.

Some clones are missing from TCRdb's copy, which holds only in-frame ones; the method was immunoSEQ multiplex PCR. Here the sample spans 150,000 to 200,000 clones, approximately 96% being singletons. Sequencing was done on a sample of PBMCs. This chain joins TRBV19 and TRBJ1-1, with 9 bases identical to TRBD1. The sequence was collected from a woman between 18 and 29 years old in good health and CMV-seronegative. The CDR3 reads CASSVTGTGPEAFF. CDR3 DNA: TGTGCCAGTAGTGTTACCGGGACAGGGCCTGAAGCTTTCTTT. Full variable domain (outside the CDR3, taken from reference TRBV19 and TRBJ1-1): DGGITQSPKYLFRKEGQNVTLSCEQNLNHDAMYWYRQDPGQGLRLIYYSQIVNDFQKGDIAEGYSVSREKKESFPLTVTSAQKNPTAFYLCASSVTGTGPEAFFGQGTRLTVV.